What follows are 15 T cell receptor beta chains derived from one specimen sequenced in a study of cytomegalovirus exposure and HLA in healthy donors. Primers included in the PCR were 60 Vbeta and 13 Jbeta primers. Profiling relied on immunoSEQ multiplex PCR, and the TCRdb table lists in-frame clones only, not all of them. Found here are some 110,000 clones; the top ten clones hold over 2%. The specimen sequenced was PBMCs. The receptors come from a man aged 35 to 55 in good health and CMV-seronegative.

CDR3 loop: CASSQEEGANEQFF. CDR3 nucleotide sequence: TGCGCCAGCAGCCAAGAAGAAGGGGCGAATGAGCAGTTCTTC. The chain combines TRBV4-1 with TRBJ2-1; D might be TRBD1 (5 bases). Germline CDR1 MGHRA, CDR2 YSYEKL. The CDR3 sequence is 14 residues long. The germline V and J ends were trimmed by 0 bases and 7 bases, with 10 bases remaining between them.

This sequence joins TRBV14 and TRBJ2-1, with 8 bases matching TRBD1. The J segment lost 0 bases and the V segment lost 5 bases, leaving 12 bases of the junction unmatched. The CDR3 loop spans 18 amino acids. In germline, CDR1 is SGHDN, CDR2 FVKESK. In DNA form, the CDR3 reads TGTGCCAGCAGCGCGGACAGGGCGCGAGGGAGCTCCTACAATGAGCAGTTCTTC. Its translation: CASSADRARGSSYNEQFF.

The gene calls are TRBV7-2 and TRBJ2-7; 9 nucleotides match TRBD2. The CDR3 sequence is 18 residues long. After removal of 5 bases from V and 4 bases from J, the junction contained 18 bases not matched to a gene. CDR1 and CDR2 from the germline V gene are SGHTA and FQGNSA. The chain's CDR3 is CASSPPSGGIAGEYEQYF. The CDR3 nucleotides read TGTGCCAGCAGCCCCCCCAGCGGGGGAATAGCGGGAGAATACGAGCAGTACTTC.

The chain links TRBV9 to TRBJ2-7; a weak D match, TRBD2 (6 bases). Trimming shortened V by 0 bases and J by 6 bases, and 13 bases separated the two germline ends. This CDR3 comprises 14 residues. Germline V lookup: CDR1 SGDLS, CDR2 YYNGEE. The CDR3 here is CASSVVEGNGEQYF. Written as DNA, the CDR3 is TGTGCCAGCAGCGTAGTGGAGGGGAACGGCGAGCAGTACTTC.

This chain uses TRBV7-2 with TRBJ2-7; a weak D match, TRBD1 (6 bases). Per germline, CDR1 SGHTA and CDR2 FQGNSA. V lost 2 bases and J lost 2, with 10 bases in between. There are 14 residues in the CDR3. CDR3 nucleotides: TGTGCCAGCAGCTTAAGAGGGGGAGCCTACGAGCAGTACTTC. It yields the protein CASSLRGGAYEQYF.

The chain recombines TRBV4-1 with TRBJ1-3; 7 bases agree with TRBD1. Germline CDR1 reads MGHRA; CDR2 reads YSYEKL. The CDR3 extends over 15 amino acids. The junction had 7 bases not matched to a gene; V was cut back by 0 bases and J by 8 bases. CDR3 in amino acids: CASSQDQTGLYTIYF. In nucleotides, the CDR3 is TGCGCCAGCAGCCAAGATCAGACAGGGCTGTACACCATATATTTT.

CDR3 DNA: TGTGCCAGCAGTGCTTGGCACAAAGACTATGGCTACACCTTC. Encoded protein: CASSAWHKDYGYTF. V and J are TRBV2 and TRBJ1-2; D gene unclear. With 4 bases removed from V and 3 bases from J, the gap between germline ends came to 12 bases. Germline V CDR1 and CDR2: SNHLY, FYNNEI. The CDR3 is 14 residues long.

The genes are TRBV4-2 and TRBJ2-5; tentatively, D is TRBD1 (6 bases). The J call may be mistaken, given a closer DNA end match to TRBJ2-7. The CDR3 is 15 amino acids. Germline V gene lookup returns CDR1 LGHNA and CDR2 YNFKEQ. The CDR3, as DNA: TGTGCCAGCAGCCAAGATCGACAGGCCCGGTACGAGCAGTACTTC. Translated, it gives CASSQDRQARYEQYF.

The V call is TRBV5-4, the J call TRBJ2-1; perhaps TRBD2 as D (6 bases). This CDR3 region has 16 residues. Trimming cost V 3 bases and J 3 bases, with 16 bases left between them. The germline gives CDR1 SGHNT, CDR2 YYREEE (reference sequence). The CDR3 protein is CASSYASSAIYNEQFF. DNA of the CDR3: TGTGCCAGCAGCTATGCCTCTAGCGCGATCTACAATGAGCAGTTCTTC.

V is TRBV6-6 and J is TRBJ2-4; D possibly corresponds to TRBD1 (6 bases). Trimming took 5 bases from V and 0 from J, leaving 11 bases between them. The V gene's germline CDR1 is MNHNY and CDR2 SVGAGI (reference sequence). The CDR3 consists of 15 residues. CDR3 sequence (DNA): TGTGCCAGCAGTCTGACAGGACTAGCCAAAAACATTCAGTACTTC. Translation gives CASSLTGLAKNIQYF.

This sequence joins TRBV9 and TRBJ1-1, with 7 bases that match TRBD1. CDR3 length: 14 residues. Trimming cost V 6 bases and J 1 base; bases outside gene matches: 6. Germline CDR1 and CDR2: SGDLS and YYNGEE. The CDR3, as DNA: TGTGCCAGCACCCTGGGACAGAAGAACACTGAAGCTTTCTTT. This sequence encodes CASTLGQKNTEAFF.

The V and J genes are TRBV30 and TRBJ2-3; 7 nucleotides match TRBD2. Germline CDR1 GTSNPN, CDR2 SVGIG (reference sequence). V was pared by 8 bases and J by 8 bases, with 7 bases of the junction left unmatched. The length of the CDR3 is 11 residues. CDR3 DNA sequence: TGTGCCCGACGGTCGGGGGGTACGCAGTATTTT. It translates to CARRSGGTQYF. Supplemented by reference TRBV30 and TRBJ2-3, the full variable domain reads SQTIHQWPATLVQPVGSPLSLECTVEGTSNPNLYWYRQAAGRGLQLLFYSVGIGQISSEVPQNLSASRPQDRQFILSSKKLLLSDSGFYLCARRSGGTQYFGPGTRLTVL.

V and J are TRBV19 and TRBJ1-5, with 8 bases that match TRBD1. V shed 4 bases, J shed 3 bases, and the junction held 5 bases outside the gene matches. Germline V gene sequence: CDR1 LNHDA, CDR2 SQIVND (reference sequence). CDR3 length: 15 amino acids. The CDR3 sequence: CASSTGTGVNQPQHF. The CDR3, as DNA: TGTGCCAGTAGTACCGGGACAGGAGTCAATCAGCCCCAGCATTTT. The complete variable domain, with remaining parts taken from reference TRBV19 and TRBJ1-5, reads DGGITQSPKYLFRKEGQNVTLSCEQNLNHDAMYWYRQDPGQGLRLIYYSQIVNDFQKGDIAEGYSVSREKKESFPLTVTSAQKNPTAFYLCASSTGTGVNQPQHFGDGTRLSIL.

The genes are TRBV6-5 and TRBJ2-7; 7 bases match TRBD1. Germline CDR1 MNHEY, CDR2 SVGAGI. V shed 6 bases and J 6 bases; nucleotides not matched to a gene: 5. The CDR3 covers 12 residues. The CDR3 region has the DNA TGTGCCAGCAGCGCGACAGGGACCGAGCAGTACTTC. Residues: CASSATGTEQYF.

This sequence joins TRBV6-4 and TRBJ2-2; 9 bases are a match to TRBD2. Trimming took 5 bases from V and 4 from J; bases not matched to a gene: 17. In germline, CDR1 is MRHNA, CDR2 SNTAGT. This CDR3 comprises 19 residues. In DNA form, the CDR3 reads TGTGCCAGCAGTCGCAAGGACAGGACGGGAGCGGGAGGCACCGGGGAGCTGTTTTTT. It specifies CASSRKDRTGAGGTGELFF.